Each of the 22 T cell receptor beta chains below was sequenced from the same sample in a study of T-cell memory formation after mild COVID-19. TCRdb re-derived calls from the 5' RACE reads in MiXCR, one entry per CDR3 protein. Of hundreds of thousands of distinct CDR3 sequences in the sample, 15% to 20% are singletons; the top ten hold roughly 23%. Sequencing used PBMCs or a T cell subset sorted from them (not recorded which). The source is a man younger than 35 who had mild COVID-19 (a few samples of this study predate the infection). Cell type and time point are not known.

This sequence joins TRBV18 and TRBJ1-5, with D uncertain. CDR1 is KGHSH and CDR2 is LQKENI in the germline V gene. V was shortened by 2 bases and J by 0 bases, with 8 bases between the two germline ends. The length of the CDR3 is 15 residues. The CDR3 region has the DNA TGTGCCAGCTCACCAAATCAGGATAGCAATCAGCCCCAGCATTTT. Translating gives CASSPNQDSNQPQHF.

This clonotype came up a few times. J is TRBJ1-5 and V is TRBV5-5; a possible D gene is TRBD1 (6 bases). The CDR3 has 15 amino acids. Trimming took off 1 base at V and 1 base at J, with 9 bases between the two ends. Germline V CDR1 and CDR2: SGHKS, YYEKEE (reference sequence). The CDR3 sequence: CASSLRGASNQPQHF. The CDR3 coding sequence is TGTGCCAGCAGCTTGCGGGGGGCAAGCAATCAGCCCCAGCATTTT.

This clonotype was found a few times. A much larger clone differs by one base, so this may be a read error. This chain uses TRBV20-1 with TRBJ2-3; 9 positions match TRBD2. The CDR3 length is 15 residues. Unmatched junction bases numbered 6, after V lost 0 bases and J lost 5 bases. The germline V gene has CDR1 DFQATT and CDR2 SNEGSKA (reference sequence). CDR3 region: CSARERTSVGDTQYF. CDR3 DNA: TGCAGTGCTAGAGAAAGGACTAGCGTGGGAGATACGCAGTATTTT.

As DNA, the CDR3 is TGTGCCAGCAGGTCGCCCCCCCCGAGACAGGGGGCCAACGTCCTGACTTTC. This codes for CASRSPPPRQGANVLTF. The chain joins TRBV28 to TRBJ2-6, with TRBD1 as a possible D gene (5 bases). CDR3 length: 17 residues. Germline CDR1 and CDR2: MDHEN and SYDVKM. V was clipped by 6 bases and J by 4 bases, with 19 bases between them. Based on the CDR3 plus reference TRBV28 and TRBJ2-6, the full variable domain is DVKVTQSSRYLVKRTGEKVFLECVQDMDHENMFWYRQDPGLGLRLIYFSYDVKMKEKGDIPEGYSVSREKKERFSLILESASTNQTSMYLCASRSPPPRQGANVLTFGAGSRLTVL.

The rearrangement uses TRBV15 and TRBJ2-7; D is tentatively TRBD1 or TRBD2 (5 bases each). Germline CDR1 is LNHNV and CDR2 is YYDKDF (reference sequence). This CDR3 comprises 17 residues. V was clipped by 0 bases and J by 0 bases, with 15 bases between them. The CDR3, as DNA: TGTGCCACCAGCAGAGATCTGAGGGACGGCAGCTCCTACGAGCAGTACGTC. Protein product: CATSRDLRDGSSYEQYV.

V usage is TRBV20-1 and J usage is TRBJ2-1, with D perhaps TRBD1 or TRBD2 (6 bases each). Per the germline V gene, CDR1 is DFQATT and CDR2 is SNEGSKA (reference sequence). V dropped 0 bases and J dropped 6 bases, with 12 bases sitting between them. This CDR3 has 14 amino acids. CDR3 DNA: TGCAGTGCTAGAGACGGGGGCCCCCGCAATGAGCAGTTCTTC. It specifies CSARDGGPRNEQFF.

The chain couples TRBV11-1 to TRBJ2-7; D gene unclear. Germline V gives CDR1 SGHAT, CDR2 FQDESV (reference sequence). The V end lost 5 bases, the J end lost 0 bases, and 11 bases lay between the germline ends. The length of the CDR3 is 14 residues. CDR3 sequence: CASSHDLSSYEQYF. CDR3 bases: TGTGCCAGCAGCCATGACCTGAGCTCCTACGAGCAGTACTTC.

This clonotype has only a few counts. The chain joins TRBV5-1 to TRBJ2-1, with 8 bases that match TRBD1. Losses at the gene ends were 2 bases for V and 2 bases for J; bases not matched to a gene: 9. CDR3 length equals 17 residues. Per germline, CDR1 SGHRS and CDR2 YFSETQ. CDR3 protein: CASSFQGAGPTYNEQFF. The CDR3 coding sequence is TGCGCCAGCAGCTTTCAGGGGGCCGGACCCACCTACAATGAGCAGTTCTTC.

About this clonotype itself: It may be a read error: a sequence one base away is much more abundant. The V call is TRBV20-1, the J call TRBJ2-1; 8 bases are a match to TRBD1. CDR1 DFQATT and CDR2 SNEGSKA come from the germline V gene (reference sequence). This CDR3 has 15 amino acids. V dropped 3 bases and J dropped 3; count of bases not matched to a gene: 7. This CDR3 is CSASDGGQVYNEQFF. The CDR3, as DNA: TGCAGTGCTAGCGACGGGGGACAGGTCTACAATGAGCAGTTCTTC.

The chain carries TRBV20-1 and TRBJ2-1, with TRBD2 matching over 8 bases. The CDR3 has 15 amino acids. Germline CDR1 is DFQATT and CDR2 is SNEGSKA (reference sequence). The junction had 4 bases not matched to a gene; V was cut back by 0 bases and J by 3 bases. The CDR3 bases are TGCAGTGCTAGAGATCCCAGCGGGGGCTACAATGAGCAGTTCTTC. Translation gives CSARDPSGGYNEQFF.

The CDR3 is CSARNRETQYF. For the CDR3, the DNA is TGCAGTGCTAGAAACAGAGAGACCCAGTACTTC. This chain connects TRBV20-1 to TRBJ2-5; no firm D call. CDR3 length equals 11 residues. Trimming cost V 2 bases and J 4 bases, with 5 bases left between them. CDR1 and CDR2 from the germline V gene are DFQATT and SNEGSKA (reference sequence).

The genes are TRBV12-3 or TRBV12-4 and TRBJ2-1, with D tentatively TRBD1 (5 bases). This CDR3 contains 13 residues. V was shortened by 10 bases and J by 9 bases, with 19 bases between the two germline ends. CDR3: CATGQGHLREQFF. CDR3 DNA sequence: TGTGCCACAGGGCAGGGCCACTTACGTGAGCAGTTCTTC.

The chain links TRBV12-3 or TRBV12-4 to TRBJ1-1; D not certain. The CDR3 consists of 12 residues. The germline V and J ends were trimmed by 3 bases and 4 bases, with 6 bases remaining between them. CDR3 sequence reads: CASSFLSTEAFF. CDR3 sequence (DNA): TGTGCCAGCAGTTTCTTGTCCACTGAAGCTTTCTTT.

The table lists this clonotype with many counts. This chain's CDR3 is CASSLGHAPSDEQYV. In DNA, the CDR3 is TGCGCCAGCAGCTTGGGGCACGCGCCCAGCGACGAGCAGTACGTC. The V call is TRBV5-1, the J call TRBJ2-7; D remains unclear. The germline gives CDR1 SGHRS, CDR2 YFSETQ. CDR3 length: 15 amino acids. V lost 0 bases, J lost 5 bases, and 15 bases lay in between.

This clonotype was seen ten or more times. The chain uses TRBV24-1 and TRBJ2-5; a possible D gene is TRBD2 (6 bases). The ends were cut back, 5 bases at V and 4 bases at J, with 10 bases in the middle. Germline CDR1 reads KGHDR; CDR2 reads SFDVKD. The CDR3 covers 13 residues. The CDR3: CATSGGSGETQYF. In nucleotides, the CDR3 is TGTGCCACCAGTGGGGGTAGCGGAGAGACCCAGTACTTC.

This clonotype was counted only a few times. This chain links TRBV20-1 with TRBJ1-1, with D possibly matching TRBD1 (5 bases). This CDR3 region has 18 residues. V lost 2 bases and J lost 0, with 22 bases in between. Germline loops: CDR1 DFQATT, CDR2 SNEGSKA (reference sequence). The DNA for the CDR3 is TGCAGTGCTAGAATTACACCGAGCGGGGGTCCCCTGAACACTGAAGCTTTCTTT. This gives the protein CSARITPSGGPLNTEAFF.

The chain employs TRBV18 and TRBJ2-7, with TRBD1 matching 9 bases. Germline lookup yields CDR1 KGHSH and CDR2 LQKENI. V dropped 2 bases and J dropped 5; count of bases not matched to a gene: 4. CDR3 length equals 14 residues. DNA for the CDR3: TGTGCCAGCTCACCAGCGCGACAGGGGGACGAGCAGTACTTC. Protein sequence: CASSPARQGDEQYF.

This clonotype occurred many times. V usage is TRBV29-1 and J usage is TRBJ2-5; perhaps D is TRBD1 or TRBD2 (5 bases each). The V end was cut by 2 bases, the J end by 1 base, with 8 bases between. CDR3 length: 13 residues. Germline V gene sequence: CDR1 SQVTM, CDR2 ANQGSEA. The CDR3 reads CSVERGLQETQYF. For the CDR3, the DNA is TGCAGCGTTGAACGGGGCCTCCAAGAGACCCAGTACTTC.

This clonotype has a handful of counts. The J gene is TRBJ1-1, the V gene TRBV7-9, with D unresolved. Per germline, CDR1 SEHNR and CDR2 FQNEAQ (reference sequence). The CDR3 is made up of 13 amino acids. The V end lost 2 bases, the J end lost 1 base, and 5 bases lay between the germline ends. In DNA form, the CDR3 reads TGTGCCAGCAGCTTAAGCCAGAACACTGAAGCTTTCTTT. Its protein is CASSLSQNTEAFF.

J is TRBJ2-7 and V is TRBV5-4; 12 nucleotides agree with TRBD1. Germline lookup yields CDR1 SGHNT and CDR2 YYREEE (reference sequence). The CDR3 covers 13 residues. The ends lost 10 bases at V and 6 bases at J; junction bases unmatched: 8. The CDR3 DNA reads TGTGCCTCCCGGGACAGGGGGCTCCCCGAGCAGTACTTC. Its translation: CASRDRGLPEQYF. The entire variable domain, with the rest obtained from reference TRBV5-4 and TRBJ2-7, is as follows: ETGVTQSPTHLIKTRGQQVTLRCSSQSGHNTVSWYQQALGQGPQFIFQYYREEENGRGNFPPRFSGLQFPNYSSELNVNALELDDSALYLCASRDRGLPEQYFGPGTRLTVT.

The chain combines TRBV3-1 with TRBJ1-1, with D maybe TRBD1 (5 bases). Germline assignment: CDR1 LGHDT and CDR2 YNNKEL (reference sequence). V lost 2 bases and J lost 7, with 8 bases in between. The CDR3 is 12 amino acids. The CDR3 sequence is CASSQRGDEAFF. CDR3 in DNA: TGTGCCAGCAGCCAAAGAGGGGATGAAGCTTTCTTT.

This clonotype was counted a few times. The gene calls are TRBV12-3 or TRBV12-4 and TRBJ2-3, with TRBD2 identical over 9 bases. There are 20 residues in the CDR3. V lost 1 base, J lost 1 base, and 15 bases stayed unmatched. The DNA of the CDR3 is TGTGCCAGCAGTTTAGACGGCGGGGTAGCGGGGGAGAGACGCACAGATACGCAGTATTTT. The encoded protein is CASSLDGGVAGERRTDTQYF.